Sequencing of this TCR beta chain was carried out in a study of cytomegalovirus exposure and HLA in healthy donors. Study background: Roughly 80 million unique TCRs from HLA-typed donors were held in an early data release. Most genotyped donors, approximately 81% of around 370, had Caucasian-associated genetic ancestry. Study-wide points: Usually a TCR sequence was rare, but some public TCRs were found in many donors.

This CDR3 has 16 amino acids. V lost 5 bases, J lost 0 bases, and 7 bases stayed unmatched. The germline gives CDR1 SGHVS, CDR2 FQNEAQ. The PCR used 60 Vbeta and 13 Jbeta primers. The method was immunoSEQ multiplex PCR; TCRdb's version includes in-frame clones alone and lacks a portion of them. The table has about 83,000 clones, 81% seen once. This clone turned up a few times. What it recognizes is unknown. The sequence came from a woman younger than 45 in good health and CMV-seronegative. The sequencing sample was made of PBMCs. The chain employs TRBV7-8 and TRBJ2-3; 8 bases fit TRBD2. CDR3 DNA sequence: TGTGCCAGCAGCCCATTTACTAGCGGTAGCACAGATACGCAGTATTTT. Residues: CASSPFTSGSTDTQYF.